Described below is a single T cell receptor (beta chain) sequence and its context. Its antigen is unknown. This specimen belongs to a study of T cells in localized non-small cell lung cancer. The study, taken as a whole, reports: Sequence data derive from only one tumor region, so heterogeneity remains possible. When the top 100 tumor clones were examined, a median around 58 of them also appeared in the adjacent lung, which was paired and uninvolved.

Method: immunoSEQ multiplex PCR; TCRdb's copy keeps in-frame clones and lacks some. This table has roughly 25,000 clones, 88% appearing once. This CDR3 has 12 residues. Germline V CDR1 and CDR2: SGHDN, FVKESK. The V and J ends lost 4 bases and 9 bases respectively, with 10 bases between them. V usage is TRBV14 and J usage is TRBJ2-1; tentatively, D is TRBD2 (5 bases). Sequencing used peripheral blood, obtained before any cancer treatment. This TCR derives from a female donor of 60 years or more with stage II squamous cell lung carcinoma. CDR3 sequence: CASSLGEFEQFF. CDR3 sequence (DNA): TGTGCCAGCAGCCTCGGGGAATTTGAGCAGTTCTTC.